This T cell receptor beta chain was recovered during a study of control samples from healthy donors and cancer patients. Per the germline V gene, CDR1 is DFQATT and CDR2 is SNEGSKA (reference sequence). The CDR3 loop spans 13 amino acids. V was pared by 3 bases and J by 5 bases, with 4 bases of the junction left unmatched. Here immunoSEQ multiplex PCR was the method, and the copy in TCRdb shows in-frame clones only, minus some. The repertoire holds some 140,000 clones, 70% to 90% seen once, with approximately 8.6% in the top ten. V and J are TRBV20-1 and TRBJ2-1, with 7 bases aligning to TRBD2. Specimen: blood. This clonotype originated in a woman in her twenties or thirties in good health. The CDR3 bases are TGCAGTGCTAGTGGGCTAGCGGACAATGAGCAGTTCTTC. Its protein is CSASGLADNEQFF.